The clone carrying this T cell receptor beta chain was seen only a few times. The antigen is undetermined. PCR employed 60 Vbeta and 13 Jbeta primers. Clones were sequenced by immunoSEQ multiplex PCR, and TCRdb holds only the in-frame ones, with some missing. Of under 200,000 clones in the sample, around two thirds were seen once. The data were taken from a study of cytomegalovirus exposure and HLA in healthy donors. The length of the CDR3 is 15 residues. CDR1 is SNHLY and CDR2 is FYNNEI in the germline V gene. V dropped 3 bases and J dropped 5; count of bases not matched to a gene: 9. Study results and limitations: Specific recognition of CMV antigens was confirmed in vitro for a few chains (all CMV-associated). Based on reports, TCR beta sequences accurately predicted HLA-A and HLA-B alleles for most subjects. Later analysis identified a missense DCLRE1C variant that was linked to TCR beta V- and J-gene trimming.

This TCR was recovered from a man aged 45-65 years in good health and CMV-seronegative. The sample comprised PBMCs. The gene calls are TRBV2 and TRBJ1-2; 7 nucleotides align to TRBD1. The CDR3 DNA is TGTGCCAGCAGTGATCGGGCAGGGGGAGATTATGGCTACACCTTC. Translating it yields CASSDRAGGDYGYTF.